Listed below are T cell receptor beta chains from one sample, sequenced in a study of cytomegalovirus exposure and HLA in healthy donors. Sequencing was performed with immunoSEQ multiplex PCR; in TCRdb, only in-frame clones are kept and a portion is missing. The sample has 150,000 to 200,000 clones, approximately 9.5% seen once; the top ten hold 1% to 1.5%. Sequencing was carried out using PBMCs. Every receptor here comes from a woman in her 30s in good health and CMV-seropositive. CDR3s include the opening cysteine and the closing phenylalanine or tryptophan. A D gene is named only where the DNA matches it firmly. Not every row has a clone size; where given, it reads once, few, many or a size class.

clone size	J gene	V gene	D gene	CDR3 protein	CDR3 DNA
few	TRBJ2-7	TRBV5-1	-	CASSPWGRSYEQYF	TGCGCCAGCAGTCCCTGGGGCAGATCCTACGAGCAGTACTTC
few	TRBJ2-7	TRBV4-1	-	CASSQDRGSYEQYF	TGCGCCAGCAGCCAAGACAGGGGCTCCTACGAGCAGTACTTC
-	TRBJ2-7	TRBV5-4	-	CASSSPGLTYEQYF	TGTGCCAGCAGCTCTCCGGGACTGACCTACGAGCAGTACTTC
few	TRBJ2-3	TRBV29-1	-	CSVVPGGDTQYF	TGCAGCGTCGTCCCAGGGGGGGATACGCAGTATTTT
-	TRBJ2-3	TRBV4-1	TRBD1	CASSQDRTGGADTQYF	TGCGCCAGCAGCCAAGACCGGACAGGAGGCGCAGATACGCAGTATTTT
-	TRBJ2-5	TRBV2	-	CASSEGRGRSETQYF	TGTGCCAGCAGTGAGGGCCGTGGCCGCTCAGAGACCCAGTACTTC
few	TRBJ1-1	TRBV6-1	-	CASELAPVNTEAFF	TGTGCCAGCGAGTTAGCCCCGGTGAACACTGAAGCTTTCTTT
once	TRBJ1-3	TRBV29-1	-	CSVAQGLGNTIYF	TGCAGCGTTGCTCAGGGGCTAGGAAACACCATATATTTT
few	TRBJ1-1	TRBV25-1	-	CASSEYRGDTEAFF	TGTGCCAGCAGTGAATATCGGGGAGACACTGAAGCTTTCTTT
few	TRBJ1-3	TRBV5-1	-	CASSVGGDASTIYF	TGCGCCAGCAGTGTGGGGGGAGACGCGAGCACCATATATTTT
-	TRBJ2-7	TRBV12-2	-	CASRSGTSALYEQYF	TGTGCAAGTCGCTCCGGGACTAGCGCACTCTACGAGCAGTACTTC
-	TRBJ2-7	TRBV25-1	TRBD1	CASSELGQGSDEQYF	TGTGCCAGCAGTGAACTGGGACAGGGATCCGACGAGCAGTACTTC
-	TRBJ2-2	TRBV19	TRBD2	CASKLAFYGELFF	TGTGCCAGTAAACTAGCGTTTTATGGGGAGCTGTTTTTT
-	TRBJ2-1	TRBV10-3	-	CAISESSDYNEQFF	TGTGCCATCAGTGAGTCGAGCGATTACAATGAGCAGTTCTTC
few	TRBJ1-1	TRBV2	TRBD1	CARPGQANTEAFF	TGTGCCAGACCGGGACAGGCGAACACTGAAGCTTTCTTT
-	TRBJ1-2	TRBV4-1	-	CASSQGGHRSNYGYTF	TGCGCCAGCAGCCAAGGAGGGCACCGATCTAACTATGGCTACACCTTC
-	TRBJ2-1	TRBV21-1	-	CASSKEASGSTYNEQFF	TGTGCCAGCAGCAAAGAGGCAAGCGGGAGCACCTACAATGAGCAGTTCTTC